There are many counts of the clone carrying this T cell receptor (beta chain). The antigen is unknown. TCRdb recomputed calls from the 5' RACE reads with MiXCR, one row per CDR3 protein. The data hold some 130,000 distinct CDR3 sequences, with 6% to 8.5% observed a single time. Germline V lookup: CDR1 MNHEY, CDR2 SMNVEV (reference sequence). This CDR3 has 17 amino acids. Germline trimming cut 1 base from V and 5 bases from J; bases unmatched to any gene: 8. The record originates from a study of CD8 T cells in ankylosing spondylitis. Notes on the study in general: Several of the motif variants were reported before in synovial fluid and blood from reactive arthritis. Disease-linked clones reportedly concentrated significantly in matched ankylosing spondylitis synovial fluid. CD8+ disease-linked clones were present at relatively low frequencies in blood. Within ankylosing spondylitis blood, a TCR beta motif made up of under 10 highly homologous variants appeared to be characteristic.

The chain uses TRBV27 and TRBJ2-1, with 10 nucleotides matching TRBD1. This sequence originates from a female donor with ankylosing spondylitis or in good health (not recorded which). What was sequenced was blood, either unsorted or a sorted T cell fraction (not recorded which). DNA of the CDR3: TGTGCCAGCAGTTTATTCGCCGGGACAGGGGTCAACAATGAGCAGTTCTTC. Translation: CASSLFAGTGVNNEQFF.